The sample holds many counts of the clone carrying this T cell receptor (beta chain). These data originate in a study of T-cell memory formation after mild COVID-19. MiXCR, applied by TCRdb to the 5' RACE reads, yields one record per CDR3 protein. Here the sample spans 550,000 to 600,000 distinct CDR3 sequences, 15% to 20% being singletons. The receptor was derived from an adult woman who had mild COVID-19 (a few samples of this study predate the infection). Cell type and time point are not known. The sample was PBMCs or a T cell subset sorted from them (not recorded which).

CDR3 nucleotide sequence: TGTGCCACCAGGCCCCCAACTAGCGGGAGGGGTGGCATTCAGTACTTC. Its translation: CATRPPTSGRGGIQYF. The chain combines TRBV19 with TRBJ2-4; the match to TRBD2 covers 13 bases. The CDR3 covers 16 residues. V dropped 10 bases and J dropped 9; count of bases not matched to a gene: 15. From germline, CDR1 is LNHDA and CDR2 SQIVND (reference sequence).